This T cell receptor (beta chain) was captured in a study of T cells in Graves' hyperthyroidism and ophthalmopathy. Of note for this clonotype: This could be a read error, since a much larger clone is one nucleotide away.

Germline loops: CDR1 ENHRY, CDR2 SYGVKD. The CDR3 length is 12 residues. Using RNA transcripts as the source, TCR beta CDR3 regions were amplified. The HTBI primer set was used in a first-round RT-PCR of the TCR CDR3. Via MiXCR, TCRdb re-called the multiplex PCR reads, giving one row per CDR3 protein. The sample has about half a million distinct CDR3 sequences; 20% are singletons. Diagnosing involved the use of clinical symptoms, serum thyroxine and TRAb, thyroid ultrasound and orbital computed tomography. The PBMCs had their origin in 8.5 to 10 ml of fresh peripheral blood. Sequenced: blood. The rearrangement uses TRBV10-3 and TRBJ1-3, with D uncertain. The TCR sequence derives from a man aged 18 to 30 with Graves' hyperthyroidism. The CDR3 region is CATLSSGNTICF. DNA for the CDR3: TGTGCCACCTTAAGCTCTGGAAACACCATATGTTTT.